The clone carrying this T cell receptor beta chain was detected a few times. These data are taken from a study of T-cell reconstitution after alpha-beta-depleted transplantation in children. The V end lost 1 base, the J end lost 0 bases, and 7 bases lay between the germline ends. The CDR3 contains 15 residues. CDR1 is LNHNV, CDR2 YYDKDF, per germline (reference sequence). TCRbeta library construction was performed incorporating unique molecular identifiers. TCRdb re-derived calls from the PCR reads in MiXCR, one entry per CDR3 protein. The table includes approximately 400,000 distinct CDR3 sequences, approximately 10% detected once.

The gene calls are TRBV15 and TRBJ1-5, with D possibly matching TRBD1 (5 bases). The starting material was PBMCs from the stem cell graft donor, obtained from the stem cell graft. This sequence originates from a human donor who donated a stem cell graft to a child with acute myeloid leukemia. CDR3 sequence (DNA): TGTGCCACCAGCAGAGGACAGCTTAGCAATCAGCCCCAGCATTTT. It codes for CATSRGQLSNQPQHF.